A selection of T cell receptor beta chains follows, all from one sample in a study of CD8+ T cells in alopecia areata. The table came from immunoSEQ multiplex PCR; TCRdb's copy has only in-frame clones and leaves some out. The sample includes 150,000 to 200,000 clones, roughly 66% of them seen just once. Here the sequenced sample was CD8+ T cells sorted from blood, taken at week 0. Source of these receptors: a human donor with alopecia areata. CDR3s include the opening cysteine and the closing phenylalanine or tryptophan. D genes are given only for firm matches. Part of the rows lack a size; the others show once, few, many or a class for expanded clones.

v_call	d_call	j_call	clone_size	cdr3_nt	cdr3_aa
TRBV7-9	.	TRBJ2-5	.	TGTGCCAGCAGCCCCGGGGGCCTTCAAGAGACCCAGTACTTC	CASSPGGLQETQYF
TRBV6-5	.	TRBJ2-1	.	TGTGCCAGCAGTTTTGGGTCCACTATCTACAATGAGCAGTTCTTC	CASSFGSTIYNEQFF
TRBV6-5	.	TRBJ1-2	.	TGTGCCAGCAGTTATCGGACAGCCGGTGGGGGCTACACCTTC	CASSYRTAGGGYTF
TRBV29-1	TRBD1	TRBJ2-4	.	TGCAGCGCTTCGAGGTTGGGGACAGAGAAAAACATTCAGTACTTC	CSASRLGTEKNIQYF
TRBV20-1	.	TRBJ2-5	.	TGCAGTCCCAAAAGGGAGACCCAGTACTTC	CSPKRETQYF
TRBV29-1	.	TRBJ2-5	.	TGCAGCGTTTATCACAGGGAAACCCTCCAAGAGACCCAGTACTTC	CSVYHRETLQETQYF
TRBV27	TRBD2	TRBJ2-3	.	TGTGCCAGCAGCCCTCGGGGTAGCGGGGGCCCCACAGATACGCAGTATTTT	CASSPRGSGGPTDTQYF
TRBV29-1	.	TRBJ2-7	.	TGCAGCGTTAGGGACACCAACTACGAGCAGTACTTC	CSVRDTNYEQYF
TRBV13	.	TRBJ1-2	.	TGTGCCAGCAGCTTAGTTGTGCGGCGCCAGACCTCTTCTAACTATGGCTACACCTTC	CASSLVVRRQTSSNYGYTF
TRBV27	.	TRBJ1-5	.	TGTGCCAGCAGTACAGCCGGGATGCCCCAGCATTTT	CASSTAGMPQHF
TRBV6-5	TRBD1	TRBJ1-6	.	TGTGCCAGCAGTAACGACAGGGAAGGATCACCCCTCCACTTT	CASSNDREGSPLHF
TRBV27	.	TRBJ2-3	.	TGTGCCAGCAGTTTGCCGTCTGGGGGAGATACGCAGTATTTT	CASSLPSGGDTQYF
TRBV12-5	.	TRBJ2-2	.	TGTGCTAGTGTCCCAGGGGATATAAACACCGGGGAGCTGTTTTTT	CASVPGDINTGELFF
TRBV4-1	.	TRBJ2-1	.	TGCGCCAGCAGCCCGAGGGGGAATGGCAATGAGCAGTTCTTC	CASSPRGNGNEQFF
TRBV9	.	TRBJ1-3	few	TGTGCCAGCAGCGGAAACACCATATATTTT	CASSGNTIYF
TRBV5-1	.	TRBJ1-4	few	TGCGCCAGCAGCTTGACACCGGACGAAAAACTGTTTTTT	CASSLTPDEKLFF
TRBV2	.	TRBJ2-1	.	TGTGCAAGCGGCAGGAATGAGCAGTTCTTC	CASGRNEQFF
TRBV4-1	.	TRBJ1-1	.	TGCGCCAGCGGGGCGAGGAACACTGAAGCTTTCTTT	CASGARNTEAFF
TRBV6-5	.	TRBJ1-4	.	TGTGCCAGCAGTTACGGGGGAACTAATGAAAAACTGTTTTTT	CASSYGGTNEKLFF
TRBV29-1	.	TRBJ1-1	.	TGCAGCACCAACAGGGTCTCGCCGACGGACACTGAAGCTTTCTTT	CSTNRVSPTDTEAFF
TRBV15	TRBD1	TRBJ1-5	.	TGTGCCACCAGGGTATCCAGACAGGGAGAACAGCCCCAGCATTTT	CATRVSRQGEQPQHF
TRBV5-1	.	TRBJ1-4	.	TGCGCCAGCAGCTTCGGGAGGTTGGAAAAACTGTTTTTT	CASSFGRLEKLFF
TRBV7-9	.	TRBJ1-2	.	TGTGCCAGCAGCTTAGCTGGCCATTCGACCTTC	CASSLAGHSTF
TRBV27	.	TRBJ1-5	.	TGTGCCAGCAGCCCCACGGGGGGCCGTAATCAGCCCCAGCATTTT	CASSPTGGRNQPQHF
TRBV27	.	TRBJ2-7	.	TGTGCCAGCGGAAAAGAGGGGCAAATGTACGAGCAGTACTTC	CASGKEGQMYEQYF
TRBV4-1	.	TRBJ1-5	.	TGCGCCAGCAGCCAAGTTAGCAATCAGCCCCAGCATTTT	CASSQVSNQPQHF
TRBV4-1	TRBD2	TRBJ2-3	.	TGCGCCAGCAGCCAAGAGGGAGGACTAGCGGGCACAGATACGCAGTATTTT	CASSQEGGLAGTDTQYF
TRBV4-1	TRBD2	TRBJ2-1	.	TGCGCCAGCAGCCAAGAACTGACTAGCGGATACAATGAGCAGTTCTTC	CASSQELTSGYNEQFF
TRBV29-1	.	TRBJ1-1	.	TGCAGCGTTGAGTACCCCGACCTGGGTACTGAAGCTTTCTTT	CSVEYPDLGTEAFF
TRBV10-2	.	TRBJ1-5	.	TGCGCCAGCAGCGAGTGGTTAGGGAGCGATCAGCCCCAGCATTTT	CASSEWLGSDQPQHF
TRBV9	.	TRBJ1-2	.	TGTGCCACCGAGGGACAATTGGGTGGCTACACCTTC	CATEGQLGGYTF
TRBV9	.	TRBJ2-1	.	TGTGCCAGCAGTCAAAGACTCTACAATGAGCAGTTCTTC	CASSQRLYNEQFF
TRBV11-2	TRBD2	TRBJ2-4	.	TGTGCCAGCAGCTTACCTATTAGCGGGGAAAACATTCAGTACTTC	CASSLPISGENIQYF
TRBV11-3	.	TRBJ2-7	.	TGTGCCAGCAGCTTACTGGAGGGGTTAGCCTACGAGCAGTACTTC	CASSLLEGLAYEQYF
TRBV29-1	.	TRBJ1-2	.	TGCAGCGTTGTTGCCGACAGCAACTATGGCTACACCTTC	CSVVADSNYGYTF
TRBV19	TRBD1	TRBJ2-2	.	TGTGCCAGTAGTATTCGGGACAGGGGGCCCGGGGAGCTGTTTTTT	CASSIRDRGPGELFF
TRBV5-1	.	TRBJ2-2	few	TGCGCCAGCAGCTTGAGTTGGCGTACCGGGGAGCTGTTTTTT	CASSLSWRTGELFF
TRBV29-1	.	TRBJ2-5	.	TGCAGCGTTGATCCGGGAGAGACCCAGTACTTC	CSVDPGETQYF
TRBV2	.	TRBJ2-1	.	TGTGCCAGCAGTAAACGTTCACTCAACAATGAGCAGTTCTTC	CASSKRSLNNEQFF
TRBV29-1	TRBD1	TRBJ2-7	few	TGCAGCGCCTCAATGGGACAGGGAAGGGAGCAGTACTTC	CSASMGQGREQYF
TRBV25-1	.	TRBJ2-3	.	TGTGCCAGCAGTGAATCGTCTCCAGATACGCAGTATTTT	CASSESSPDTQYF